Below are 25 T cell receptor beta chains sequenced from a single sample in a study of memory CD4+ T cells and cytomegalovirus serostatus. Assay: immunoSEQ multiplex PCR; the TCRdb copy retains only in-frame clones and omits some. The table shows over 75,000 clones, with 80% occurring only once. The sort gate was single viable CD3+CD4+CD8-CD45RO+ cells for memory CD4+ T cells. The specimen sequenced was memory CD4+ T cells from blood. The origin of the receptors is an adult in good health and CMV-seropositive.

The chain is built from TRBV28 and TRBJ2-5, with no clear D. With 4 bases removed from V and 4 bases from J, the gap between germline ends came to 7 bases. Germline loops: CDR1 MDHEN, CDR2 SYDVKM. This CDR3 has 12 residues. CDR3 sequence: CASSSPRETQYF. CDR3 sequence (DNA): TGTGCCAGCAGTTCCCCGAGAGAGACCCAGTACTTC. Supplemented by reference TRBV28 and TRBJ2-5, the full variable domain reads DVKVTQSSRYLVKRTGEKVFLECVQDMDHENMFWYRQDPGLGLRLIYFSYDVKMKEKGDIPEGYSVSREKKERFSLILESASTNQTSMYLCASSSPRETQYFGPGTRLLVL.

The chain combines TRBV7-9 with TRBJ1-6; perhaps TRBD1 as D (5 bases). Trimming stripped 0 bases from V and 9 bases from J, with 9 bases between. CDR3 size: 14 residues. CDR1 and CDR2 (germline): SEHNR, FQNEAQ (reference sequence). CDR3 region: CASSLAGVGSPLHF. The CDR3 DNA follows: TGTGCCAGCAGCTTAGCAGGGGTCGGTTCACCCCTCCACTTT.

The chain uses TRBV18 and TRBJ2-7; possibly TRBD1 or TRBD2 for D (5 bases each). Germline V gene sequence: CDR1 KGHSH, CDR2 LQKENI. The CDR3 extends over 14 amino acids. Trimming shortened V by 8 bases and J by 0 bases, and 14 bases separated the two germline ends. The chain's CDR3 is CASGRDHSSYEQYF. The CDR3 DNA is TGTGCCAGCGGAAGGGACCACTCCTCCTACGAGCAGTACTTC.

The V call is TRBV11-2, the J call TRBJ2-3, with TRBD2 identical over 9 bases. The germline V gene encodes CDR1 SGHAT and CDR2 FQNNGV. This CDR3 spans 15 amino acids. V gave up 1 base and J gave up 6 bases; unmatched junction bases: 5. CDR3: CASSLGGRARDTQYF. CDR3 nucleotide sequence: TGTGCCAGCAGCTTAGGCGGGAGGGCCAGGGATACGCAGTATTTT.

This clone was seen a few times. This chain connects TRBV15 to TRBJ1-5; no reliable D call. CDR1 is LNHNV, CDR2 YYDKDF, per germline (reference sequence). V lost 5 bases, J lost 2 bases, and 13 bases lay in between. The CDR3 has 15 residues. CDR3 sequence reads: CATSGVGGGNQPQHF. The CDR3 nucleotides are TGTGCCACCAGCGGTGTGGGTGGAGGCAATCAGCCCCAGCATTTT. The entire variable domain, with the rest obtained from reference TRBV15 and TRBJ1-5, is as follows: DAMVIQNPRYQVTQFGKPVTLSCSQTLNHNVMYWYQQKSSQAPKLLFHYYDKDFNNEADTPDNFQSRRPNTSFCFLDIRSPGLGDTAMYLCATSGVGGGNQPQHFGDGTRLSIL.

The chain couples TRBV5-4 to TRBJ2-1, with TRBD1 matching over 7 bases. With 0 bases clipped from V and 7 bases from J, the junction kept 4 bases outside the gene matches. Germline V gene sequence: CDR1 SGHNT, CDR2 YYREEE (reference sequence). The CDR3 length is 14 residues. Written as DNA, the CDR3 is TGTGCCAGCAGCTTGGCAGGGGGAGCTAATGAGCAGTTCTTC. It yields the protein CASSLAGGANEQFF.

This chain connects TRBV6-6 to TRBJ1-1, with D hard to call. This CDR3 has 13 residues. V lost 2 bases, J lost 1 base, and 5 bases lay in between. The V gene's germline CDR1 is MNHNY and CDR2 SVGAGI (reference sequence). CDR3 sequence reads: CASSYVQNTEAFF. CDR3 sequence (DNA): TGTGCCAGCAGTTACGTCCAGAACACTGAAGCTTTCTTT.

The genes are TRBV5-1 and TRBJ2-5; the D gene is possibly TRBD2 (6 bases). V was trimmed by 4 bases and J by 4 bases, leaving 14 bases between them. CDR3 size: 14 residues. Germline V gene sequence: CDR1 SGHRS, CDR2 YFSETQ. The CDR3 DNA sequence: TGCGCCAGCAGCGGGACTGGGGCACTAGAGACCCAGTACTTC. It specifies CASSGTGALETQYF.

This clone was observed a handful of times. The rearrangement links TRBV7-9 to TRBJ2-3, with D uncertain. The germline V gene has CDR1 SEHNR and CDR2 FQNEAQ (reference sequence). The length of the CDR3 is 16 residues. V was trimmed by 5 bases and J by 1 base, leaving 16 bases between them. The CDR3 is CASSPPFRVGTDTQYF. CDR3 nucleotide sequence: TGTGCCAGCAGCCCCCCGTTTCGGGTAGGCACAGATACGCAGTATTTT.

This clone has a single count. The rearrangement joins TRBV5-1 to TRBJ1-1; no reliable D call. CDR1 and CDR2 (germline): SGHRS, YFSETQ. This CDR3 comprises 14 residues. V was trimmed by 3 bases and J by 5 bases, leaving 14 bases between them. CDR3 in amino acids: CASSSGSLGTEAFF. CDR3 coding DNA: TGCGCCAGCAGCTCTGGTAGTCTGGGAACTGAAGCTTTCTTT.

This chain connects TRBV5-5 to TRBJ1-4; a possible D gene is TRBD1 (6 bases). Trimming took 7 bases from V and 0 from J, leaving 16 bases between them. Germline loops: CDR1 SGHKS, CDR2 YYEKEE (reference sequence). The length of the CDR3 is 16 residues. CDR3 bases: TGTGCCAGCGCTTTGGGGGGGCAAGCAACTAATGAAAAACTGTTTTTT. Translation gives CASALGGQATNEKLFF.

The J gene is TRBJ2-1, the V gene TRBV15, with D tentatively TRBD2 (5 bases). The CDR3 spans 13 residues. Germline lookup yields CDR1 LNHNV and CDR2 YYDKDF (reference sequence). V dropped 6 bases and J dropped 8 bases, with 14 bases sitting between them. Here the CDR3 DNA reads TGTGCCACCAGTCGACAAGTTAGCGATGAGCAGTTCTTC. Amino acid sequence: CATSRQVSDEQFF.

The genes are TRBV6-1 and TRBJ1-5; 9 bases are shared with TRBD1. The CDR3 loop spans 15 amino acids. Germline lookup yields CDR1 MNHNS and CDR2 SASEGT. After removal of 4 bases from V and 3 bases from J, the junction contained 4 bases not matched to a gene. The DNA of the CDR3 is TGTGCCAGCAGTGCCACAGGGGGCTACAATCAGCCCCAGCATTTT. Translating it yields CASSATGGYNQPQHF.

The CDR3 sequence is CASSLRPAGWGTEAFF. As DNA, the CDR3 is TGTGCCAGCAGCTTACGGCCTGCCGGGTGGGGCACTGAAGCTTTCTTT. The chain links TRBV7-2 to TRBJ1-1, with no clear D. The CDR3 is made up of 16 amino acids. Germline V gene lookup returns CDR1 SGHTA and CDR2 FQGNSA. The ends were cut back, 2 bases at V and 4 bases at J, with 17 bases in the middle.

CDR3 DNA: TGTGCCAGCAGTCTGACTAGCGGGTCCCAAGAGACCCAGTACTTC. It yields the protein CASSLTSGSQETQYF. The chain combines TRBV11-1 with TRBJ2-5, with TRBD2 matching over 10 bases. Germline lookup yields CDR1 SGHAT and CDR2 FQDESV (reference sequence). The CDR3 totals 15 residues. J lost 1 base, V lost 6 bases, and 5 bases had no gene match.

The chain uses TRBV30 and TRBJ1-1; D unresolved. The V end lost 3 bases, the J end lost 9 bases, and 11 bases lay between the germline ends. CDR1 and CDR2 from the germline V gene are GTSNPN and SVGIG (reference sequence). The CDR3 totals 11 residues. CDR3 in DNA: TGTGCCTGGAGCAGAGAAATCAAAGCTTTCTTT. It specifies CAWSREIKAFF.

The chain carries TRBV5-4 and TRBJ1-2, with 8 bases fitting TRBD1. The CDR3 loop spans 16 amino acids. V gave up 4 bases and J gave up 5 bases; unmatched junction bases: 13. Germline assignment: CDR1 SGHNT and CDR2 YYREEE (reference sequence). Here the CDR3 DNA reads TGTGCCAGCAGCCTAGGACAGGGTGCCTCTTTTTATGGCTACACCTTC. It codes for CASSLGQGASFYGYTF.

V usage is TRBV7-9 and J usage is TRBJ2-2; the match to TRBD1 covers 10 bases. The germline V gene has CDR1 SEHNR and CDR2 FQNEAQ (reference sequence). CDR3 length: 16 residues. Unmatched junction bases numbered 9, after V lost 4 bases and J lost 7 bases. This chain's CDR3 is CASSSRDRGSNGELFF. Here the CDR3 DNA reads TGTGCCAGCAGCTCCAGGGACAGGGGAAGTAACGGGGAGCTGTTTTTT.

The CDR3 nucleotides are TGCAGCGTTGAAGCAGGGGAGTATACGCAGTATTTT. It yields the protein CSVEAGEYTQYF. The chain carries TRBV29-1 and TRBJ2-3, with TRBD1 as a possible D gene (6 bases). There are 12 residues in the CDR3. The V and J ends lost 1 base and 7 bases respectively, with 9 bases between them. Germline assignment: CDR1 SQVTM and CDR2 ANQGSEA.

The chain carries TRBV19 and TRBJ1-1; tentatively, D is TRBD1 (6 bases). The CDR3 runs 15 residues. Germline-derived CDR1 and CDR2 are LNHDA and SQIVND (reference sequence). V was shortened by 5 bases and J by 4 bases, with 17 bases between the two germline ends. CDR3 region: CASSETGGRSTEAFF. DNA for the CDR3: TGTGCCAGTAGTGAAACGGGGGGCCGTAGCACTGAAGCTTTCTTT. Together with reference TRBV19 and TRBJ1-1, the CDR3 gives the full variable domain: DGGITQSPKYLFRKEGQNVTLSCEQNLNHDAMYWYRQDPGQGLRLIYYSQIVNDFQKGDIAEGYSVSREKKESFPLTVTSAQKNPTAFYLCASSETGGRSTEAFFGQGTRLTVV.

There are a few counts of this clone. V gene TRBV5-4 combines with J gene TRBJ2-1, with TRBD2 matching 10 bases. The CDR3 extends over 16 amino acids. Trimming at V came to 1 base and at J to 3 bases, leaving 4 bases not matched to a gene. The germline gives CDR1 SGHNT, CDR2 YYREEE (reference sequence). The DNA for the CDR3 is TGTGCCAGCAGCTTGACTAGCGGGACCCACTACAATGAGCAGTTCTTC. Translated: CASSLTSGTHYNEQFF. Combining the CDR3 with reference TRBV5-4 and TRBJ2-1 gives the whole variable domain ETGVTQSPTHLIKTRGQQVTLRCSSQSGHNTVSWYQQALGQGPQFIFQYYREEENGRGNFPPRFSGLQFPNYSSELNVNALELDDSALYLCASSLTSGTHYNEQFFGPGTRLTVL.

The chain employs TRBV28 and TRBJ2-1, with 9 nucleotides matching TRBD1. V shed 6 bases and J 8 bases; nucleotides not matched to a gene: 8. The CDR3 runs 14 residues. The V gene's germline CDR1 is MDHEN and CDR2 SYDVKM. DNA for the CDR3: TGTGCCAGCAGACAGGGGGCATTGGTAGATGAGCAGTTCTTC. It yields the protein CASRQGALVDEQFF.

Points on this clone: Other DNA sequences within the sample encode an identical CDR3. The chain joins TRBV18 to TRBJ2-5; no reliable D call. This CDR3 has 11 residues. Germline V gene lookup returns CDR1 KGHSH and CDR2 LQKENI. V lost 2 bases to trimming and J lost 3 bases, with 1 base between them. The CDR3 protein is CASSPEETQYF. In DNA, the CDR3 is TGTGCCAGCTCACCAGAAGAGACCCAGTACTTC.

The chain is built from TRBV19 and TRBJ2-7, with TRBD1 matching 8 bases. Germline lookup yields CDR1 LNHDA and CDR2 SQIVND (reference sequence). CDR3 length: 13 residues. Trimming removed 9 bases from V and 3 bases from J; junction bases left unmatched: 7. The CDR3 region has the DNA TGTGCCAGCTCCGGGACAGGAATCTACGAGCAGTACTTC. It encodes CASSGTGIYEQYF.

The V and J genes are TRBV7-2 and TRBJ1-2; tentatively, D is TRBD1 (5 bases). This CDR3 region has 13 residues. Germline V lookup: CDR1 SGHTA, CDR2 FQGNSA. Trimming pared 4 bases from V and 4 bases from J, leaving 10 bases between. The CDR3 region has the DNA TGTGCCAGCAGCTCGTATGGGGCCTATGGCTACACCTTC. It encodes CASSSYGAYGYTF. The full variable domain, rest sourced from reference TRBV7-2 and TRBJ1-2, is GAGVSQSPSNKVTEKGKDVELRCDPISGHTALYWYRQSLGQGLEFLIYFQGNSAPDKSGLPSDRFSAERTGGSVSTLTIQRTQQEDSAVYLCASSSYGAYGYTFGSGTRLTVV.